The 17 T cell receptor beta chains listed next were all sequenced from one sample in a study of early T cells in non-severe SARS-CoV-2 infection. From the 5' RACE reads, TCRdb called clonotypes with MiXCR, one entry per CDR3 protein. The sample has more than 45,000 distinct CDR3 sequences; roughly 8% are singletons. The sequenced sample was whole blood. The receptor set was obtained from an adult who was a healthcare worker with PCR-confirmed SARS-CoV-2 infection or an uninfected control (not recorded which).

This clonotype has a handful of counts. This chain links TRBV5-1 with TRBJ2-7, with TRBD2 matching 10 bases. J was trimmed by 7 bases and V by 1 base; bases with no gene match: 14. Per germline, CDR1 SGHRS and CDR2 YFSETQ. This CDR3 has 17 residues. CDR3 coding DNA: TGCGCCAGCAGCTTGCAGGGACTAGCGCCCGGCATAGGGGAGCAGTACTTC. Protein: CASSLQGLAPGIGEQYF.

Many counts were recorded for this clonotype. This rearrangement joins TRBV12-3 or TRBV12-4 to TRBJ2-1; 7 bases map to TRBD2. V shed 4 bases, J shed 6 bases, and the junction held 12 bases outside the gene matches. This CDR3 spans 16 amino acids. The CDR3: CASSSRGGDLANEQFF. The CDR3 DNA is TGTGCCAGCAGTTCCCGGGGAGGGGACTTGGCCAATGAGCAGTTCTTC.

To note about this clonotype: A single base separates this from a much larger clone, so it may be a read error. The genes are TRBV11-2 and TRBJ2-1; 8 bases are shared with TRBD1. The CDR3 loop spans 14 amino acids. Germline loops: CDR1 SGHAT, CDR2 FQNNGV. CDR3 bases: TGTGGCAGCAGCTCGGGACAGGTCCACAATGAGCAGTTCTTC. As protein: CGSSSGQVHNEQFF.

This chain uses TRBV2 with TRBJ2-6, with a tentative D call TRBD2 (5 bases). Deletions cut 4 bases from V and 11 bases from J, with 12 bases between. The CDR3 is 13 amino acids. Germline CDR1 and CDR2: SNHLY and FYNNEI. Here the CDR3 DNA reads TGTGCCAGCAGTGGAGGGCAGGTCGACGTCCTGACTTTC. This encodes CASSGGQVDVLTF.

This clonotype showed up just a few times. The rearrangement uses TRBV27 and TRBJ2-7, with D perhaps given as TRBD1 or TRBD2 (5 bases each). CDR3 length: 14 residues. V was cut by 6 bases and J by 5 bases, with 17 bases left in between. Germline V gene lookup returns CDR1 MNHEY and CDR2 SMNVEV (reference sequence). In nucleotides, the CDR3 is TGTGCCAGCAGGCCAAGCAGGGCCGGGGACGAGCAGTACTTC. Translating it yields CASRPSRAGDEQYF.

The gene calls are TRBV3-1 and TRBJ2-5; TRBD1 or TRBD2 may be the D gene (6 bases each). V dropped 3 bases and J dropped 1 base, with 18 bases sitting between them. CDR3 size: 17 residues. Per the germline V gene, CDR1 is LGHDT and CDR2 is YNNKEL (reference sequence). This chain's CDR3 is CASSQGAVRGGQETQYF. CDR3 DNA: TGTGCCAGCAGCCAGGGGGCGGTCAGGGGAGGCCAAGAGACCCAGTACTTC.

V and J are TRBV3-1 and TRBJ2-3; D possibly corresponds to TRBD2 (7 bases). Deletions cut 4 bases from V and 5 bases from J, with 13 bases between. The CDR3 length is 14 residues. Germline V gene lookup returns CDR1 LGHDT and CDR2 YNNKEL (reference sequence). The CDR3 DNA sequence: TGTGCCAGCAGCCTACAGGGAGGGGGAGATACGCAGTATTTT. Translating gives CASSLQGGGDTQYF.

The rearrangement uses TRBV11-2 and TRBJ2-1; D may be TRBD2 (6 bases). Deletions cut 4 bases from V and 0 bases from J, with 13 bases between. CDR3 size: 16 residues. Germline V lookup: CDR1 SGHAT, CDR2 FQNNGV. The CDR3 DNA is TGTGCCAGCAGCTCCACGGGGGACCTCTCCTACAATGAGCAGTTCTTC. Translation: CASSSTGDLSYNEQFF.

This clonotype was counted only a few times. The chain uses TRBV7-2 and TRBJ2-4, with 7 nucleotides matching TRBD2. There are 13 residues in the CDR3. Germline loops: CDR1 SGHTA, CDR2 FQGNSA. V shed 6 bases, J shed 8 bases, and the junction held 7 bases outside the gene matches. CDR3 DNA sequence: TGTGCCAGCAGGGCTGGGGGGGGAGACATTCAGTACTTC. The encoded protein is CASRAGGGDIQYF.

The chain employs TRBV7-2 and TRBJ1-2; maybe TRBD1 (5 bases). Per the germline V gene, CDR1 is SGHTA and CDR2 is FQGNSA. CDR3 length equals 14 residues. Trimming pared 5 bases from V and 7 bases from J, leaving 17 bases between. This CDR3 is CASSPGTDGGGYTF. The CDR3 region has the DNA TGTGCCAGCAGCCCCGGGACGGACGGGGGTGGCTACACCTTC. The full variable domain, in which reference TRBV7-2 and TRBJ1-2 provide the parts outside the CDR3, is GAGVSQSPSNKVTEKGKDVELRCDPISGHTALYWYRQSLGQGLEFLIYFQGNSAPDKSGLPSDRFSAERTGGSVSTLTIQRTQQEDSAVYLCASSPGTDGGGYTFGSGTRLTVV.

The V and J genes are TRBV28 and TRBJ2-1; TRBD1 agrees at 10 bases. The germline CDR1 and CDR2 sequences are MDHEN and SYDVKM. The CDR3 contains 13 residues. The CDR3 nucleotides read TGTAACGGACAGGGGGTCTCCTACAATGAGCAGTTCTTC. Amino acid sequence: CNGQGVSYNEQFF. Complete variable domain (other parts from reference TRBV28 and TRBJ2-1): DVKVTQSSRYLVKRTGEKVFLECVQDMDHENMFWYRQDPGLGLRLIYFSYDVKMKEKGDIPEGYSVSREKKERFSLILESASTNQTSMYLCNGQGVSYNEQFFGPGTRLTVL.

This clonotype showed up just a few times. This chain joins TRBV7-9 and TRBJ2-7; 11 nucleotides agree with TRBD1. This CDR3 has 13 amino acids. CDR1 is SEHNR, CDR2 FQNEAQ, per germline (reference sequence). Germline trimming cut 5 bases from V and 4 bases from J; bases unmatched to any gene: 1. Here the CDR3 DNA reads TGTGCCAGCAGCCGGGACAGGGGGTACGAGCAGTACTTC. Amino acids: CASSRDRGYEQYF.

The rearrangement links TRBV5-4 to TRBJ2-2; tentatively, D is TRBD2 (6 bases). Germline CDR1 and CDR2: SGHNT and YYREEE (reference sequence). With 4 bases removed from V and 5 bases from J, the gap between germline ends came to 18 bases. The CDR3 totals 16 residues. The DNA of the CDR3 is TGTGCCAGCAGCCCTGGGGGGACCCAAGGGACCGGGGAGCTGTTTTTT. Translated: CASSPGGTQGTGELFF. The entire variable domain, with the rest obtained from reference TRBV5-4 and TRBJ2-2, is as follows: ETGVTQSPTHLIKTRGQQVTLRCSSQSGHNTVSWYQQALGQGPQFIFQYYREEENGRGNFPPRFSGLQFPNYSSELNVNALELDDSALYLCASSPGGTQGTGELFFGEGSRLTVL.

This clonotype has ten or more counts. The rearrangement joins TRBV5-4 to TRBJ2-1; 10 bases fit TRBD2. The germline CDR1 and CDR2 sequences are SGHNT and YYREEE (reference sequence). The CDR3 is made up of 16 amino acids. Unmatched junction bases numbered 11, after V lost 4 bases and J lost 7 bases. The CDR3 sequence is CASSRGLAGEWNEQFF. CDR3 coding DNA: TGTGCCAGCAGCCGGGGGCTAGCGGGAGAATGGAATGAGCAGTTCTTC.

The V and J genes are TRBV18 and TRBJ1-1, with 10 bases aligning to TRBD1. V gave up 3 bases and J gave up 5 bases; unmatched junction bases: 6. CDR1 KGHSH and CDR2 LQKENI come from the germline V gene. This CDR3 is built from 15 residues. CDR3 region: CASSPGTGVDTEAFF. CDR3 coding DNA: TGTGCCAGCTCACCGGGGACAGGGGTTGATACTGAAGCTTTCTTT.

The sample holds a few counts of this clonotype. CDR3 region: CASSLLLGTEAFF. The DNA of the CDR3 is TGCGCCAGCAGCTTGTTGTTAGGCACTGAAGCTTTCTTT. The genes are TRBV5-1 and TRBJ1-1; unclear D gene. Germline V CDR1 and CDR2: SGHRS, YFSETQ. V was trimmed by 1 base and J by 4 bases, leaving 8 bases between them. This CDR3 is built from 13 residues.

This clonotype was seen more than once but under ten times. The chain uses TRBV15 and TRBJ2-3; D remains unclear. Per the germline V gene, CDR1 is LNHNV and CDR2 is YYDKDF (reference sequence). The CDR3 covers 15 residues. V was clipped by 5 bases and J by 2 bases, with 14 bases between them. The CDR3 coding sequence is TGTGCCACCAGCTCCAGTCTGGGCGTCACAGATACGCAGTATTTT. Translation: CATSSSLGVTDTQYF.